The 20 T cell receptor beta chains in this list originate from one sample, sequenced in a study of siplizumab effects on memory and regulatory T cells. Sequenced by immunoSEQ multiplex PCR; TCRdb stores in-frame clones only, minus some. This table holds over 100,000 clones, about 93% found once. The sample comprised non-Treg CD4+ T cells sorted from blood. All receptors derive from a human donor in good health.

This clone was observed a single time. This sequence joins TRBV7-9 and TRBJ1-4; a weak D match, TRBD1 (5 bases). CDR3 size: 16 residues. CDR1 is SEHNR and CDR2 is FQNEAQ in the germline V gene (reference sequence). V lost 3 bases and J lost 1, with 12 bases in between. The CDR3 sequence is CASSFSTQGTNEKLFF. The CDR3 DNA is TGTGCCAGCAGCTTCTCAACCCAGGGAACTAATGAAAAACTGTTTTTT.

The J gene is TRBJ2-7, the V gene TRBV5-1, with D possibly matching TRBD1 (6 bases). Germline lookup yields CDR1 SGHRS and CDR2 YFSETQ. Between the trimmed V and J ends, which lost 1 base and 2 bases, there was a span of 10 bases. This CDR3 has 14 residues. CDR3: CASSLTTGPYEQYF. The CDR3 region has the DNA TGCGCCAGCAGCTTGACGACAGGACCCTACGAGCAGTACTTC.

The chain links TRBV27 to TRBJ1-4, with D perhaps matching TRBD1 (6 bases). The germline gives CDR1 MNHEY, CDR2 SMNVEV (reference sequence). Trimming left V 2 bases short and J 7 bases short, with 11 bases between. CDR3 length: 14 amino acids. For the CDR3, the DNA is TGTGCCAGCAGTTTACTCGGGGGCGGTGAAAAACTGTTTTTT. The encoded protein is CASSLLGGGEKLFF.

This rearrangement joins TRBV27 to TRBJ1-2; D may be TRBD1 (6 bases). The CDR3 covers 12 residues. The germline V gene encodes CDR1 MNHEY and CDR2 SMNVEV (reference sequence). The ends were cut back, 6 bases at V and 3 bases at J, with 8 bases in the middle. CDR3 sequence: CASRDSYYGYTF. The CDR3 coding sequence is TGTGCCAGCAGGGACAGCTACTATGGCTACACCTTC.

V is TRBV7-3 and J is TRBJ2-1, with 14 bases matching TRBD2. CDR3 length: 17 residues. Germline lookup yields CDR1 SGHTA and CDR2 FQGTGA. The V segment lost 1 base and the J segment 6 bases; nucleotides outside the gene matches: 5. CDR3 in amino acids: CASSLIAGTSGGNEQFF. The CDR3 DNA reads as TGTGCCAGCAGCTTAATAGCAGGGACTAGCGGGGGCAATGAGCAGTTCTTC.

This clone was counted a single time. This sequence joins TRBV10-2 and TRBJ2-3; weak D call: TRBD2 (5 bases). The CDR3 has 15 amino acids. Germline V lookup: CDR1 WSHSY, CDR2 SAAADI. Trimming pared 6 bases from V and 0 bases from J, leaving 13 bases between. The CDR3 protein is CASRGSGRSTDTQYF. The CDR3 region has the DNA TGCGCCAGCAGGGGGAGTGGTAGAAGCACAGATACGCAGTATTTT.

The chain has TRBV11-2 and TRBJ2-7; perhaps TRBD2 as D (5 bases). From germline, CDR1 is SGHAT and CDR2 FQNNGV. The CDR3 runs 14 residues. Trimming stripped 3 bases from V and 0 bases from J, with 9 bases between. The CDR3 DNA reads TGTGCCAGCAGCTTGCAAGGGAGCTCCTACGAGCAGTACTTC. It codes for CASSLQGSSYEQYF. The whole variable domain, remainder taken from reference TRBV11-2 and TRBJ2-7, is EAGVAQSPRYKIIEKRQSVAFWCNPISGHATLYWYQQILGQGPKLLIQFQNNGVVDDSQLPKDRFSAERLKGVDSTLKIQPAKLEDSAVYLCASSLQGSSYEQYFGPGTRLTVT.

The chain recombines TRBV30 with TRBJ2-5, with a weak D call TRBD2 (6 bases). In germline, CDR1 is GTSNPN, CDR2 SVGIG (reference sequence). V was cut by 3 bases and J by 2 bases, with 19 bases left in between. The CDR3 has 16 residues. The DNA for the CDR3 is TGTGCCTGGAGCCTCGTAGGTCACGCGGGACAAGAGACCCAGTACTTC. This encodes CAWSLVGHAGQETQYF.

This chain links TRBV7-7 with TRBJ2-2; D unresolved. Germline V gene lookup returns CDR1 SSHAT and CDR2 FNYEAQ (reference sequence). This CDR3 contains 14 residues. The V gene lost 2 bases and the J gene lost 2 bases, with 6 bases spanning the gap. In nucleotides, the CDR3 is TGTGCCAGCAGCTTAAGCGTTAACACCGGGGAGCTGTTTTTT. Its protein product is CASSLSVNTGELFF.

The V and J genes are TRBV11-2 and TRBJ2-5; D is undetermined. The CDR3 has 14 residues. V was pared by 3 bases and J by 4 bases, with 12 bases between. Germline CDR1 SGHAT, CDR2 FQNNGV. DNA for the CDR3: TGTGCCAGCAGCTTCGTTCGGATGGCAGAGACCCAGTACTTC. Protein: CASSFVRMAETQYF. Supplemented by reference TRBV11-2 and TRBJ2-5, the full variable domain reads EAGVAQSPRYKIIEKRQSVAFWCNPISGHATLYWYQQILGQGPKLLIQFQNNGVVDDSQLPKDRFSAERLKGVDSTLKIQPAKLEDSAVYLCASSFVRMAETQYFGPGTRLLVL.

The chain is built from TRBV2 and TRBJ2-2; 9 nucleotides agree with TRBD1. Trimming at V came to 5 bases and at J to 2 bases, leaving 6 bases not matched to a gene. This CDR3 is built from 16 residues. The germline V gene has CDR1 SNHLY and CDR2 FYNNEI. The CDR3 is CASSLGQGVNTGELFF. CDR3 DNA sequence: TGTGCCAGCAGTCTGGGACAGGGCGTCAACACCGGGGAGCTGTTTTTT.

The chain recombines TRBV28 with TRBJ1-3; 8 bases align to TRBD1. The junction had 0 bases not matched to a gene; V was cut back by 4 bases and J by 4 bases. CDR3 size: 13 residues. The germline CDR1 and CDR2 sequences are MDHEN and SYDVKM. The CDR3 DNA reads TGTGCCAGCAGTTGGGACAGGGGAAACACCATATATTTT. Amino acid sequence: CASSWDRGNTIYF.

The rearrangement uses TRBV10-1 and TRBJ1-2; D is undetermined. V was shortened by 6 bases and J by 8 bases, with 19 bases between the two germline ends. Germline CDR1 and CDR2: WNHNN and SYGVQD (reference sequence). The CDR3 consists of 14 residues. The CDR3 DNA reads TGCGCCAGCAGCGACGGCCCAGGACGGGGAGGCTACACCTTC. It is translated as CASSDGPGRGGYTF.

This clone appeared once. The chain joins TRBV7-9 to TRBJ1-5; no firm D call. The CDR3 is 13 residues long. V was cut by 5 bases and J by 7 bases, with 12 bases left in between. Germline CDR1 SEHNR, CDR2 FQNEAQ (reference sequence). For the CDR3, the DNA is TGTGCCAGCAGCACGTACAAGGACCAGCCCCAGCATTTT. It is translated as CASSTYKDQPQHF.

The rearrangement joins TRBV19 to TRBJ1-2; no clear D. The V and J ends lost 11 bases and 1 base respectively, with 8 bases between them. The V gene's germline CDR1 is LNHDA and CDR2 SQIVND (reference sequence). The CDR3 covers 11 residues. CDR3 residues: CAGTHNYGYTF. CDR3 DNA sequence: TGTGCCGGTACTCATAACTATGGCTACACCTTC.

The rearrangement joins TRBV27 to TRBJ1-2; weak D call: TRBD1 (5 bases). Looked up from germline, CDR1 is MNHEY and CDR2 is SMNVEV (reference sequence). The CDR3 is made up of 18 amino acids. The V gene lost 2 bases and the J gene lost 4 bases, with 23 bases spanning the gap. The CDR3 loop reads CASSLQRGLRRETYGYTF. The CDR3 nucleotides read TGTGCCAGCAGTTTACAGCGGGGACTCAGGAGGGAGACCTATGGCTACACCTTC.

CDR3 DNA: TGTGCCAGCAGCACCCTGGACCGCCTCTCTGGAAACACCATATATTTT. It encodes CASSTLDRLSGNTIYF. The chain joins TRBV9 to TRBJ1-3; D remains unclear. V shed 4 bases and J shed 0 bases, with 14 bases lying between them. Germline CDR1 and CDR2: SGDLS and YYNGEE. CDR3 length: 16 residues.

The V and J genes are TRBV18 and TRBJ1-1; the match to TRBD1 covers 10 bases. V trimming: 5 bases; J trimming: 4 bases; junction bases outside the gene matches: 4. CDR1 is KGHSH, CDR2 LQKENI, per germline. The CDR3 extends over 14 amino acids. The CDR3 DNA sequence: TGTGCCAGCTCATGGGGGGACAGGGGCACTGAAGCTTTCTTT. Translating it yields CASSWGDRGTEAFF.

The gene calls are TRBV7-2 and TRBJ2-5; D is perhaps TRBD1 or TRBD2 (7 bases each). The germline gives CDR1 SGHTA, CDR2 FQGNSA. This CDR3 comprises 15 residues. V was shortened by 0 bases and J by 5 bases, with 13 bases between the two germline ends. In DNA form, the CDR3 reads TGTGCCAGCAGCTTAGCCCCAGGGGGGGAGGAGACCCAGTACTTC. Encoded protein: CASSLAPGGEETQYF.

The chain carries TRBV18 and TRBJ1-3; D is unclear. V was trimmed by 5 bases and J by 1 base, leaving 9 bases between them. In germline, CDR1 is KGHSH, CDR2 LQKENI. This CDR3 has 14 amino acids. The CDR3 protein is CASSDGVSGNTIYF. CDR3 in DNA: TGTGCCAGCTCAGACGGGGTATCTGGAAACACCATATATTTT. Drawing the rest from reference TRBV18 and TRBJ1-3, the complete variable domain is NAGVMQNPRHLVRRRGQEARLRCSPMKGHSHVYWYRQLPEEGLKFMVYLQKENIIDESGMPKERFSAEFPKEGPSILRIQQVVRGDSAAYFCASSDGVSGNTIYFGEGSWLTVV.